Shown below are 10 T cell receptor beta chains from a single sample sequenced in a study of response to subunit inactivated influenza vaccine. Each CDR3 protein is one row after TCRdb ran MiXCR on the RT-PCR reads. The table lists roughly 710,000 distinct CDR3 sequences, 13% to 15% of them singletons, with 7.6% in the top ten. The starting material was PBMCs from blood, obtained 14 to 15 days before vaccination. The origin of the receptors is a man between 45 and 60 years old who received an inactivated influenza vaccine.

This clonotype was recorded a few times. The chain joins TRBV11-2 to TRBJ2-3, with 11 bases fitting TRBD2. The junction had 13 bases not matched to a gene; V was cut back by 2 bases and J by 6 bases. Germline V gene lookup returns CDR1 SGHAT and CDR2 FQNNGV. The CDR3 has 18 amino acids. This CDR3 reads CASSLSFGASGGLDTQYF. The CDR3 nucleotides read TGTGCCAGCAGCTTATCCTTCGGGGCTAGCGGGGGGTTGGATACGCAGTATTTT.

The chain has TRBV20-1 and TRBJ2-5, with 8 bases identical to TRBD2. CDR3 length: 13 residues. The germline V gene encodes CDR1 DFQATT and CDR2 SNEGSKA (reference sequence). The ends lost 6 bases at V and 7 bases at J; junction bases unmatched: 10. Here the CDR3 reads CSAPRGGRWTQYF. CDR3 nucleotides: TGCAGTGCACCCCGGGGGGGCCGATGGACCCAGTACTTC.

V gene TRBV9 combines with J gene TRBJ2-1; 9 bases map to TRBD2. The CDR3 loop spans 14 amino acids. CDR1 and CDR2 (germline): SGDLS, YYNGEE. Trimming at V came to 2 bases and at J to 7 bases, leaving 4 bases not matched to a gene. DNA of the CDR3: TGTGCCAGCAGCGTGGCGGGAGGGTGGAATGAGCAGTTCTTC. The encoded protein is CASSVAGGWNEQFF.

This clonotype was counted between two and nine times. V is TRBV25-1 and J is TRBJ2-5; D gene unclear. Germline assignment: CDR1 MGHDK and CDR2 SYGVNS. V lost 1 base to trimming and J lost 1 base, with 10 bases between them. The CDR3 covers 15 residues. CDR3 protein: CASSELNSGQETQYF. The CDR3 bases are TGTGCCAGCAGTGAATTAAACTCCGGCCAAGAGACCCAGTACTTC. Supplemented by reference TRBV25-1 and TRBJ2-5, the full variable domain reads EADIYQTPRYLVIGTGKKITLECSQTMGHDKMYWYQQDPGMELHLIHYSYGVNSTEKGDLSSESTVSRIRTEHFPLTLESARPSHTSQYLCASSELNSGQETQYFGPGTRLLVL.

This clonotype appeared a few times. V is TRBV25-1 and J is TRBJ2-2; possibly TRBD1 for D (6 bases). The CDR3 totals 15 residues. V lost 4 bases and J lost 4, with 13 bases in between. The germline CDR1 and CDR2 sequences are MGHDK and SYGVNS. DNA for the CDR3: TGTGCCAGCAGTGTTACAGGGTTGGGCACCGGGGAGCTGTTTTTT. As protein: CASSVTGLGTGELFF. Supplemented by reference TRBV25-1 and TRBJ2-2, the full variable domain reads EADIYQTPRYLVIGTGKKITLECSQTMGHDKMYWYQQDPGMELHLIHYSYGVNSTEKGDLSSESTVSRIRTEHFPLTLESARPSHTSQYLCASSVTGLGTGELFFGEGSRLTVL.

The chain uses TRBV28 and TRBJ2-6; D remains ambiguous. Per the germline V gene, CDR1 is MDHEN and CDR2 is SYDVKM. This CDR3 spans 16 amino acids. V was trimmed by 5 bases and J by 4 bases, leaving 15 bases between them. The DNA of the CDR3 is TGTGCCAGCAGTCGGGTCCGTACCGTCGGGGCCAACGTCCTGACTTTC. Translating gives CASSRVRTVGANVLTF.

The chain carries TRBV20-1 and TRBJ1-6; D is perhaps TRBD1 (6 bases). V was trimmed by 3 bases and J by 5 bases, leaving 11 bases between them. The CDR3 spans 14 residues. CDR1 and CDR2 from the germline V gene are DFQATT and SNEGSKA (reference sequence). This chain's CDR3 is CSARTQGNNSPLHF. CDR3 sequence (DNA): TGCAGTGCTAGGACACAGGGAAATAATTCACCCCTCCACTTT.

There are many counts of this clonotype. The rearrangement joins TRBV27 to TRBJ2-5; 15 bases agree with TRBD2. This CDR3 has 16 amino acids. Germline CDR1 reads MNHEY; CDR2 reads SMNVEV (reference sequence). V shed 0 bases, J shed 4 bases, and the junction held 0 bases outside the gene matches. CDR3 region: CASSLSGLAGGETQYF. CDR3 nucleotides: TGTGCCAGCAGTTTATCGGGACTAGCGGGGGGAGAGACCCAGTACTTC.

This chain uses TRBV12-3 or TRBV12-4 with TRBJ1-1, with D possibly TRBD1 on 5 matching bases. The germline V and J ends were trimmed by 8 bases and 2 bases, with 12 bases remaining between them. CDR3 length: 13 amino acids. CDR3 nucleotides: TGTGCCAGCGCTGGGGGGTCCAACACTGAAGCTTTCTTT. Its protein product is CASAGGSNTEAFF.

The chain has TRBV7-2 and TRBJ2-3; 7 bases match TRBD2. The trim removed 1 base at V and 4 bases at J, leaving 5 bases unmatched. CDR1 SGHTA and CDR2 FQGNSA come from the germline V gene. This CDR3 has 15 amino acids. Here the CDR3 DNA reads TGTGCCAGCAGCTTAGTCGCGGGAGCCCCAGATACGCAGTATTTT. It is translated as CASSLVAGAPDTQYF.